What follows describes a single T cell receptor beta chain. There is no known antigen for this receptor. The input lacks base qualities; no much larger clone sits a single base away. The data belong to a study of control samples from healthy donors and cancer patients (dated by TCRdb to about 2020). The germline V end is reduced by 8 bases and the J end by 2 bases; junction bases left unmatched: 4. CDR3 length: 13 amino acids, cysteine to phenylalanine. Only CDR3 DNA is held: 39 bases, read in frame from base 1. Per the germline V gene, MNHEY is the CDR1 and SVGAGI is the CDR2. Library method: the immunoSEQ multiplex PCR assay. In its TCRdb copy, this immuneACCESS table keeps in-frame sequences only and misses some clones. Where compared with another copy, unresolved V genes explain less than half of these, and the others have no known cause. Counted in this sample were about 12,000 clones; 88% of them appeared once. Around 3% of the sample belongs to the ten largest clones.

Sample: formalin-fixed, paraffin-embedded tissue. This sequence originates from a male donor with melanoma. The chain is assembled from TRBV6-5 and TRBJ1-2; 8 junctional bases match TRBD1. The encoded CDR3 is CASRDRQNYGYTF. The bases are TGTGCCAGCCGGGACAGGCAGAACTATGGCTACACCTTC.